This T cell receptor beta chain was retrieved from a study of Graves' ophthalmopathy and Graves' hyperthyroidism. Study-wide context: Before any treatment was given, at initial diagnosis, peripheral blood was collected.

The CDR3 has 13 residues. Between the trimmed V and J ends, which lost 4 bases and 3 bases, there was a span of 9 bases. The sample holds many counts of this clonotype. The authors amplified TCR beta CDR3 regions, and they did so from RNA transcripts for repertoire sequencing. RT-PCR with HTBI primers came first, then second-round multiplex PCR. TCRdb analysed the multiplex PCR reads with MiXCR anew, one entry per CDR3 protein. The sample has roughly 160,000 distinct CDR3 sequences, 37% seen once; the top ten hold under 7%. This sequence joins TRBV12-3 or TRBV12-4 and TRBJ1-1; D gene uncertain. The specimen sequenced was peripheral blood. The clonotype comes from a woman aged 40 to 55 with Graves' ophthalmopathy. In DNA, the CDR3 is TGTGCCAGCAGTTATTGGGCGCACACTGAAGCTTTCTTT. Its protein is CASSYWAHTEAFF.